This paragraph reports one T cell receptor beta chain. This sample also contains other DNA sequences that code for the same CDR3. The data derive from a study of shared clonotypes between healthy human individuals. V was cut by 3 bases and J by 4 bases, with 15 bases left in between. The CDR3 has 15 amino acids. In germline, CDR1 is MNHNS, CDR2 SASEGT. Study donors comprised healthy, HIV-negative adults devoid of recent acute infection or vaccination. All donors were Caucasian adults living in Nashville, Tennessee. The assay ran at deep level. TCRdb keeps only in-frame clones here, not all; method: immunoSEQ multiplex PCR. The sample has hundreds of thousands of clones, roughly 79% seen once; the top ten hold more than 10%.

The chain is built from TRBV6-1 and TRBJ1-2; possible D gene TRBD1, 5 bases. The receptor's source is a middle-aged woman in good health. Some clones in this sample may be carry-over from other donors' samples. The sequencing sample was made of PBMCs. CDR3 DNA sequence: TGTGCCAGCAGTGAGGGGACCGGGGGGGGCTATGGCTACACCTTC. It is translated as CASSEGTGGGYGYTF.